The entry below gives a single T cell receptor (beta chain) sequence along with its context. The antigen remains undetermined. These data originate in a study of CD8+ T cells in alopecia areata. Study-wide background: A regimen of oral tofacitinib, 5 to 10 mg twice daily, was given to treated patients. Tofacitinib ran 6 to 18 months, followed by 6 months off drug. General observations from the study: Both scalp clonality and the expanded CD8+ clones among the top 100 showed a significant decrease with tofacitinib. Under tofacitinib, numerous expanded lesional clonotypes remained detectable in scalp and blood.

The sequencing template was cDNA reverse transcribed from extracted RNA. TCRdb's copy holds only in-frame clones and misses some; the assay was immunoSEQ multiplex PCR. The data contain about 190,000 clones, about three fifths of them seen just once; the ten biggest clones take up under 1.5%. Stated treatment: oral pan-JAK inhibitor, 5-10 mg twice daily. In germline, CDR1 is MGHRA, CDR2 YSYEKL. This CDR3 has 16 amino acids. Trimming at V came to 2 bases and at J to 7 bases, leaving 11 bases not matched to a gene. This material consisted of CD4+ T cells sorted from blood, taken around week 47, from a patient treated with tofacitinib. The chain employs TRBV4-1 and TRBJ1-5, with 7 bases that match TRBD1. The clonotype was recovered from a human donor with alopecia areata. CDR3 sequence: CASSQHLDRAKQPQHF. CDR3 nucleotides: TGCGCCAGCAGCCAACACCTAGACAGGGCAAAGCAGCCCCAGCATTTT.